The 11 T cell receptor beta chains reported below all come from one sample, sequenced in a study of blood T cell repertoires in COVID-19. The table came from immunoSEQ multiplex PCR; TCRdb's copy has only in-frame clones and leaves some out. There are tens of thousands of clones in the sample; about four fifths occur only once, and approximately 4.4% lies in the top ten. Sequencing input: peripheral blood. The receptors originated from a woman older than 75 with active or convalescent COVID-19.

This clone was counted between two and nine times. The V and J genes are TRBV29-1 and TRBJ1-1; 8 nucleotides agree with TRBD1. Germline V lookup: CDR1 SQVTM, CDR2 ANQGSEA. The CDR3 is made up of 13 amino acids. Trimming at V came to 5 bases and at J to 8 bases, leaving 10 bases not matched to a gene. The CDR3, as DNA: TGCAGCGTTCAGGGAGGACAGGGAGGCGAAGCTTTCTTT. Amino acid sequence: CSVQGGQGGEAFF.

This clone was detected a few times. This rearrangement joins TRBV19 to TRBJ1-1; D not resolved. This CDR3 contains 12 residues. V was pared by 9 bases and J by 4 bases, with 12 bases between. CDR1 is LNHDA and CDR2 is SQIVND in the germline V gene (reference sequence). This CDR3 is CASLEVGTEAFF. The CDR3 nucleotides are TGTGCCAGCCTGGAGGTTGGCACTGAAGCTTTCTTT.

The chain recombines TRBV12-1 with TRBJ1-6; the table's D call of TRBD1 was not tested on the DNA. TRBV12-1 is a pseudogene segment. CDR3 size: 19 residues. The CDR3 bases are TGTGCCAGCAGCCCCGACAGGGGGCGCAGGTACTCCTATAATTCACCCCTCCACTTT. Residues: CASSPDRGRRYSYNSPLHF.

The chain carries TRBV10-1 and TRBJ2-5, with D tentatively TRBD2 (6 bases). There are 17 residues in the CDR3. Looked up from germline, CDR1 is WNHNN and CDR2 is SYGVQD (reference sequence). The ends were cut back, 0 bases at V and 5 bases at J, with 19 bases in the middle. CDR3 loop: CASSESGGWDLTETQYF. In DNA form, the CDR3 reads TGCGCCAGCAGTGAGTCGGGAGGATGGGACTTAACGGAGACCCAGTACTTC.

The genes are TRBV6-5 and TRBJ1-2; D unclear. Germline values: CDR1 MNHEY, CDR2 SVGAGI. V shed 8 bases and J shed 2 bases, with 12 bases lying between them. The CDR3 extends over 13 amino acids. Here the CDR3 DNA reads TGTGCCAGCTCGACACCAGGAAACTATGGCTACACCTTC. It specifies CASSTPGNYGYTF.

This chain joins TRBV4-3 and TRBJ2-2; possibly TRBD1 for D (6 bases). V was pared by 6 bases and J by 0 bases, with 8 bases between. The CDR3 is 14 residues long. From germline, CDR1 is LGHNA and CDR2 YSLEER. CDR3 in amino acids: CASRKGANTGELFF. The CDR3 nucleotides are TGCGCCAGCAGAAAGGGGGCGAACACCGGGGAGCTGTTTTTT.

The J gene is TRBJ1-2, the V gene TRBV10-3; D might be TRBD1 (6 bases). The V and J ends lost 9 bases and 0 bases respectively, with 11 bases between them. Germline values: CDR1 ENHRY, CDR2 SYGVKD. The CDR3 is 13 amino acids. For the CDR3, the DNA is TGTGCCATTACAGGGACCACTAACTATGGCTACACCTTC. It encodes CAITGTTNYGYTF.

The rearrangement links TRBV5-1 to TRBJ2-7; D may be TRBD2 (5 bases). CDR3 length: 13 residues. CDR1 and CDR2 from the germline V gene are SGHRS and YFSETQ. Trimming removed 4 bases at V and 5 bases at J, with 13 bases between. CDR3 in DNA: TGCGCCAGCAGCCCCTCCGGGGTTAACGAGCAGTACTTC. Amino acids: CASSPSGVNEQYF. Full variable domain (rest looked up from reference TRBV5-1 and TRBJ2-7): KAGVTQTPRYLIKTRGQQVTLSCSPISGHRSVSWYQQTPGQGLQFLFEYFSETQRNKGNFPGRFSGRQFSNSRSEMNVSTLELGDSALYLCASSPSGVNEQYFGPGTRLTVT.

V and J are TRBV19 and TRBJ1-1; TRBD1 matches at 9 bases. The CDR3 totals 15 residues. Looked up from germline, CDR1 is LNHDA and CDR2 is SQIVND (reference sequence). V was pared by 5 bases and J by 0 bases, with 4 bases of the junction left unmatched. The CDR3 sequence: CASSPTGGMNTEAFF. The DNA for the CDR3 is TGTGCCAGTAGTCCCACAGGGGGCATGAACACTGAAGCTTTCTTT.

The V call is TRBV18, the J call TRBJ2-7; D is possibly TRBD2 (7 bases). This CDR3 spans 16 amino acids. The germline V and J ends were trimmed by 3 bases and 0 bases, with 15 bases remaining between them. Germline V gives CDR1 KGHSH, CDR2 LQKENI. In DNA form, the CDR3 reads TGTGCCAGCTCACCGACGGGGGGCACTCCCTCCTACGAGCAGTACTTC. Residues: CASSPTGGTPSYEQYF. The variable domain in full, with the rest retrieved from reference TRBV18 and TRBJ2-7, is NAGVMQNPRHLVRRRGQEARLRCSPMKGHSHVYWYRQLPEEGLKFMVYLQKENIIDESGMPKERFSAEFPKEGPSILRIQQVVRGDSAAYFCASSPTGGTPSYEQYFGPGTRLTVT.

This clone came up a few times. The J gene is TRBJ1-1, the V gene TRBV4-1; 8 bases align to TRBD1. After removal of 0 bases from V and 5 bases from J, the junction contained 2 bases not matched to a gene. The CDR3 sequence is 14 residues long. Germline V gene sequence: CDR1 MGHRA, CDR2 YSYEKL. CDR3 protein: CASSQDRGRTEAFF. CDR3 sequence (DNA): TGCGCCAGCAGCCAAGACAGGGGGCGGACTGAAGCTTTCTTT.